Listed here are 24 T cell receptor beta chains from one sample, sequenced in a study of blood T cell repertoires in COVID-19. This table comes from immunoSEQ multiplex PCR, and its TCRdb copy is limited to in-frame clones, with some not included. Among about 230,000 clones, approximately 82% were seen once, and the ten largest hold about 2.3%. Sequenced material: peripheral blood. The receptors shown here come from a man aged 35 to 55 who had recovered from COVID-19.

The chain is built from TRBV28 and TRBJ2-2, with D possibly TRBD2 on 6 matching bases. The germline V gene encodes CDR1 MDHEN and CDR2 SYDVKM. The CDR3 sequence is 15 residues long. Trimming removed 6 bases from V and 0 bases from J, with 11 bases in between. The CDR3 DNA reads TGTGCCAGCAGATCGGACTATTCGAACACCGGGGAGCTGTTTTTT. This translates into CASRSDYSNTGELFF.

The genes are TRBV24-1 and TRBJ2-2; TRBD1 matches at 10 bases. The CDR3 runs 14 residues. Germline loops: CDR1 KGHDR, CDR2 SFDVKD. V dropped 7 bases and J dropped 3; count of bases not matched to a gene: 1. In nucleotides, the CDR3 is TGTGCCACCAGAGGACAGGGGGACACCGGGGAGCTGTTTTTT. Translated: CATRGQGDTGELFF.

The sample holds one count of this clone. The chain has TRBV16 and TRBJ1-1; TRBD1 might be the D (5 bases). The CDR3 covers 14 residues. Looked up from germline, CDR1 is KGHSY and CDR2 is FQNENV. The V and J ends lost 2 bases and 3 bases respectively, with 10 bases between them. In nucleotides, the CDR3 is TGTGCCAGCAGCCAAATGGGGGGGGACACTGAAGCTTTCTTT. This encodes CASSQMGGDTEAFF.

This sequence joins TRBV6-2 or TRBV6-3 and TRBJ2-1; 9 bases map to TRBD2. Germline V gene data show CDR1 as MNHEY and CDR2 as SVGEGT. V lost 4 bases to trimming and J lost 4 bases; unmatched junction nucleotides: 8. This CDR3 region has 16 residues. As DNA, the CDR3 is TGTGCCAGCAGTTCCCCAGCTAGCGGGACTTACAATGAGCAGTTCTTC. Translation gives CASSSPASGTYNEQFF.

This chain joins TRBV6-2 or TRBV6-3 and TRBJ2-5; D may be TRBD1 (7 bases). CDR3 length: 14 amino acids. Germline V gives CDR1 MNHEY, CDR2 SVGEGT. V was shortened by 5 bases and J by 2 bases, with 12 bases between the two germline ends. CDR3 sequence: CASSKTGRQETQYF. In nucleotides, the CDR3 is TGTGCCAGCAGTAAGACAGGGAGGCAAGAGACCCAGTACTTC.

This sequence joins TRBV4-1 and TRBJ1-3; possible D gene TRBD1, 5 bases. The CDR3 contains 16 residues. V lost 5 bases to trimming and J lost 1 base, with 15 bases between them. Germline CDR1 is MGHRA and CDR2 is YSYEKL. The CDR3 DNA reads as TGCGCCAGCAGCAACCTTCAGGGCGAATCTGGAAACACCATATATTTT. Its translation is CASSNLQGESGNTIYF.

This clone has only one observation. J is TRBJ2-2 and V is TRBV6-6; a possible D gene is TRBD2 (6 bases). Trimming left V 6 bases short and J 5 bases short, with 10 bases between. The germline V gene has CDR1 MNHNY and CDR2 SVGAGI (reference sequence). The CDR3 has 13 residues. Here the CDR3 DNA reads TGTGCCAGCAGGGGACTCAGAACCGGGGAGCTGTTTTTT. Amino acids: CASRGLRTGELFF.

The DNA for the CDR3 is TGCGCCAGCAGCCGTAGATCTGATATTTCTGGGGCCAACGTCCTGACTTTC. Protein product: CASSRRSDISGANVLTF. The rearrangement links TRBV4-3 to TRBJ2-6; D gene ambiguous. CDR3 length: 17 amino acids. Trimming removed 4 bases from V and 1 base from J, with 14 bases in between. Germline V gene sequence: CDR1 LGHNA, CDR2 YSLEER.

This clone was found once. The chain recombines TRBV14 with TRBJ2-4; D possibly corresponds to TRBD2 (6 bases). The CDR3 loop spans 13 amino acids. The germline gives CDR1 SGHDN, CDR2 FVKESK. Trimming took 4 bases from V and 9 from J, leaving 13 bases between them. The CDR3 reads CASSPRRGGIQYF. CDR3 sequence (DNA): TGTGCCAGCAGCCCTCGAAGGGGAGGCATTCAGTACTTC.

V gene TRBV18 combines with J gene TRBJ1-3; possible D gene TRBD1, 5 bases. This CDR3 is built from 15 residues. The germline V gene has CDR1 KGHSH and CDR2 LQKENI. Trimming pared 6 bases from V and 9 bases from J, leaving 21 bases between. The CDR3 loop reads CASSQSAGLEGTIYF. The CDR3 DNA reads as TGTGCCAGCTCTCAGTCGGCGGGACTGGAGGGCACCATATATTTT.

The chain joins TRBV10-1 to TRBJ2-7; D is unresolved. This CDR3 is 16 amino acids long. V lost 4 bases to trimming and J lost 0 bases, with 16 bases between them. Germline V gene sequence: CDR1 WNHNN, CDR2 SYGVQD (reference sequence). The CDR3 bases are TGCGCCAGCAGTGGAGCAGGAAGAACTGGCTCCTACGAGCAGTACTTC. Protein product: CASSGAGRTGSYEQYF.

This clone has more than one count but fewer than ten. This chain joins TRBV19 and TRBJ2-7, with 7 bases fitting TRBD1. V trimming: 4 bases; J trimming: 1 base; junction bases outside the gene matches: 4. Germline V lookup: CDR1 LNHDA, CDR2 SQIVND (reference sequence). This CDR3 has 14 amino acids. CDR3 loop: CASSSGRGSYEQYF. In nucleotides, the CDR3 is TGTGCCAGTAGTAGTGGCAGGGGGTCCTACGAGCAGTACTTC. The full variable domain, completed using reference TRBV19 and TRBJ2-7, is DGGITQSPKYLFRKEGQNVTLSCEQNLNHDAMYWYRQDPGQGLRLIYYSQIVNDFQKGDIAEGYSVSREKKESFPLTVTSAQKNPTAFYLCASSSGRGSYEQYFGPGTRLTVT.

As DNA, the CDR3 is TGTGCCAGCAGCCCGTCTAGTGCGCAGTTCTTC. Translation: CASSPSSAQFF. The chain carries TRBV4-2 and TRBJ2-1, with D unclear. V lost 4 bases and J lost 12, with 10 bases in between. In germline, CDR1 is LGHNA, CDR2 YNFKEQ. The CDR3 spans 11 residues.

The rearrangement uses TRBV27 and TRBJ1-5; D gene unclear. Germline assignment: CDR1 MNHEY and CDR2 SMNVEV (reference sequence). The CDR3 has 13 amino acids. The V and J ends lost 4 bases and 6 bases respectively, with 10 bases between them. CDR3 nucleotide sequence: TGTGCCAGCAGTTCCATAAGGAGTCAGCCCCAGCATTTT. As protein: CASSSIRSQPQHF.

The CDR3 is CASSQDRNTEQYF. Written as DNA, the CDR3 is TGCGCCAGCAGCCAAGACAGAAATACCGAGCAGTACTTC. This chain connects TRBV4-3 to TRBJ2-7; no clear D. The CDR3 length is 13 residues. Trimming took 0 bases from V and 6 from J, leaving 9 bases between them. Germline CDR1 LGHNA, CDR2 YSLEER.

The CDR3 sequence: CASSLLGQFMNTEAFF. The CDR3 DNA reads TGTGCCAGCAGCTTACTGGGACAGTTCATGAACACTGAAGCTTTCTTT. The V gene is TRBV7-2, the J gene TRBJ1-1, with 7 bases identical to TRBD1. Germline V gene sequence: CDR1 SGHTA, CDR2 FQGNSA. The J segment lost 0 bases and the V segment lost 2 bases, leaving 6 bases of the junction unmatched. The CDR3 contains 16 residues.

This rearrangement joins TRBV5-1 to TRBJ1-1; perhaps TRBD1 as D (5 bases). Germline CDR1 SGHRS, CDR2 YFSETQ. This CDR3 spans 16 amino acids. The germline V and J ends were trimmed by 0 bases and 3 bases, with 15 bases remaining between them. CDR3 in amino acids: CASSLEFLGEDTEAFF. In DNA, the CDR3 is TGCGCCAGCAGCTTGGAATTCTTAGGGGAGGACACTGAAGCTTTCTTT.

The V gene is TRBV4-1, the J gene TRBJ2-7; 8 bases are a match to TRBD2. V was clipped by 0 bases and J by 2 bases; unmatched bases: 9. The CDR3 has 17 amino acids. Germline lookup yields CDR1 MGHRA and CDR2 YSYEKL. Here the CDR3 reads CASSQDGPGGTPYEQYF. The CDR3 DNA is TGCGCCAGCAGCCAAGACGGCCCGGGAGGGACACCCTACGAGCAGTACTTC.

This chain joins TRBV19 and TRBJ2-1, with 8 bases fitting TRBD1. Germline V CDR1 and CDR2: LNHDA, SQIVND (reference sequence). This CDR3 region has 15 residues. With V trimmed by 6 bases and J by 0 bases, 4 bases remained unmatched. The CDR3 here is CASRGQVSSYNEQFF. CDR3 coding DNA: TGTGCCAGTAGGGGACAGGTCAGCTCCTACAATGAGCAGTTCTTC.

The chain couples TRBV9 to TRBJ2-1; D remains ambiguous. The V end lost 4 bases, the J end lost 0 bases, and 17 bases lay between the germline ends. CDR3 length: 17 residues. Germline V gene sequence: CDR1 SGDLS, CDR2 YYNGEE. CDR3 region: CASSPPIERTSYNEQFF. CDR3 nucleotides: TGTGCCAGCAGCCCCCCGATCGAGCGAACCTCCTACAATGAGCAGTTCTTC.

The chain joins TRBV9 to TRBJ2-1; D unresolved. Trimming stripped 0 bases from V and 8 bases from J, with 12 bases between. CDR1 is SGDLS, CDR2 YYNGEE, per germline. The CDR3 is made up of 14 amino acids. This CDR3 reads CASSVGVGRDEQFF. DNA for the CDR3: TGTGCCAGCAGCGTAGGTGTCGGTCGAGATGAGCAGTTCTTC.

V usage is TRBV6-5 and J usage is TRBJ1-2; 8 bases align to TRBD1. V gave up 2 bases and J gave up 4 bases; unmatched junction bases: 6. CDR3 length equals 15 residues. Germline V CDR1 and CDR2: MNHEY, SVGAGI. The CDR3 is CASSYRTGHSYGYTF. The CDR3 nucleotides are TGTGCCAGCAGTTACAGGACAGGGCACTCCTATGGCTACACCTTC.

This clone was recorded a few times. This sequence joins TRBV2 and TRBJ1-6; 8 nucleotides match TRBD1. The V segment lost 6 bases and the J segment 7 bases; nucleotides outside the gene matches: 5. The CDR3 has 14 residues. The germline V gene has CDR1 SNHLY and CDR2 FYNNEI. Here the CDR3 DNA reads TGTGCCAGCAGGAAGGACAGGGTGAATTCACCCCTCCACTTT. Its protein is CASRKDRVNSPLHF.

The table lists this clone with a few counts. This chain joins TRBV27 and TRBJ1-6; D is uncertain. CDR3 length equals 14 residues. V lost 2 bases, J lost 1 base, and 3 bases lay in between. Per the germline V gene, CDR1 is MNHEY and CDR2 is SMNVEV (reference sequence). CDR3: CASSLQSYNSPLHF. CDR3 nucleotides: TGTGCCAGCAGTTTACAGTCCTATAATTCACCCCTCCACTTT.